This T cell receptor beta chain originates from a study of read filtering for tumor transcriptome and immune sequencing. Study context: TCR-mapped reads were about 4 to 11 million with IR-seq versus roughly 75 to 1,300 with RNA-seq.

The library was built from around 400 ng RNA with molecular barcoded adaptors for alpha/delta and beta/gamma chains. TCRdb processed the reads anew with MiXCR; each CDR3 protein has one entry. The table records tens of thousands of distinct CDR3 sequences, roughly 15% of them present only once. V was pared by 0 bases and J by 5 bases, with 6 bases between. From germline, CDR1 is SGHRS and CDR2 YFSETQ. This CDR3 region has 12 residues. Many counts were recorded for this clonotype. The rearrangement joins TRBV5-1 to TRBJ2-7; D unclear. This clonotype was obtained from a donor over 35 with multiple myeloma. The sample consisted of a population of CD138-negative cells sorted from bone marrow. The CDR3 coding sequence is TGCGCCAGCAGCTTGGATAGAAACGAGCAGTACTTC. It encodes CASSLDRNEQYF.